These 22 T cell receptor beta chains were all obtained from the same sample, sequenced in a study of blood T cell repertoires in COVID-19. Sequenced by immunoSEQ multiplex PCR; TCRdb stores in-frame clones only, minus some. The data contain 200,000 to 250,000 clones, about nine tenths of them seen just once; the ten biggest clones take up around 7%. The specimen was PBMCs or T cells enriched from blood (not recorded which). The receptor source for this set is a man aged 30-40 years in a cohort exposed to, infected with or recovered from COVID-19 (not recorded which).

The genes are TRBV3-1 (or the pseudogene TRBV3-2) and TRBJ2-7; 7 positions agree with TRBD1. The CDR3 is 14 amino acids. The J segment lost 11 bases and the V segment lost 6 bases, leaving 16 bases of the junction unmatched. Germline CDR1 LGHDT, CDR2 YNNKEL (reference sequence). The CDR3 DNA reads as TGTGCCAGCAGTCCGTCCGACAGGGACCTAAAAAAGTACTTC. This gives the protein CASSPSDRDLKKYF.

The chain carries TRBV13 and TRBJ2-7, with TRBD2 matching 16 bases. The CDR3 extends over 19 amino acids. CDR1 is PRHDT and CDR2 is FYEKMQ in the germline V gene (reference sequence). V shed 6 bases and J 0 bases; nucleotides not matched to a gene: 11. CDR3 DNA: TGTGCCAGCAGTCCGGGAGGGACTAGCGGGAGGGCAAGCTCCTACGAGCAGTACTTC. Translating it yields CASSPGGTSGRASSYEQYF.

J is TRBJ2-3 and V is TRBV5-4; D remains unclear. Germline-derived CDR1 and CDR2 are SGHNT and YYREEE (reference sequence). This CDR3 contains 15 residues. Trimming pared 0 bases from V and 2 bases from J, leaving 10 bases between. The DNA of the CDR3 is TGTGCCAGCAGCTTGGCAGGTACTTCCACAGATACGCAGTATTTT. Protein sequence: CASSLAGTSTDTQYF.

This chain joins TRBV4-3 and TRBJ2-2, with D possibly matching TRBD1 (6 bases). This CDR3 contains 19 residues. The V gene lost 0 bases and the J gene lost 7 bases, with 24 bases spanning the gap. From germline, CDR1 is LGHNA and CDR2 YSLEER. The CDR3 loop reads CASSQDLQLAGVLVGELFF. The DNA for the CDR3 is TGCGCCAGCAGCCAAGATCTTCAATTGGCAGGGGTTTTAGTCGGGGAGCTGTTTTTT.

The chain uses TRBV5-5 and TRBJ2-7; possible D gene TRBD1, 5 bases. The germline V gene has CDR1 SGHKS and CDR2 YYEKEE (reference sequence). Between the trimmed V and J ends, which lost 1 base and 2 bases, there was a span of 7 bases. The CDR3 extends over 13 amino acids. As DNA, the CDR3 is TGTGCCAGCAGCTTGAGACAGACCTACGAGCAGTACTTC. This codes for CASSLRQTYEQYF.

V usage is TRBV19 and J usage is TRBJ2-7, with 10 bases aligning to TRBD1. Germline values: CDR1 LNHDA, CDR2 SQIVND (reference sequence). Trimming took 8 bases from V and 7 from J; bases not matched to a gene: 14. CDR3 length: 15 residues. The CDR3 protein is CASGWRGQGMIEQYF. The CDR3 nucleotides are TGTGCCAGTGGATGGCGGGGACAGGGGATGATAGAGCAGTACTTC.

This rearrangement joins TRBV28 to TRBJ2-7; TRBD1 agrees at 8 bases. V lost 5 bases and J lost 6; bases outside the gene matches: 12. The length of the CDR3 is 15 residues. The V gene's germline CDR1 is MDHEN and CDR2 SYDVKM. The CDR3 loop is CASSIGQGWGSEQYF. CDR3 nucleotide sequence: TGTGCCAGCAGTATTGGACAGGGATGGGGAAGCGAGCAGTACTTC.

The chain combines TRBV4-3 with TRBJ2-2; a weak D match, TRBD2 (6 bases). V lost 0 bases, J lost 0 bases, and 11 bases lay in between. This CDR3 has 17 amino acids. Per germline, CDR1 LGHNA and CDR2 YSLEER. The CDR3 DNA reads TGCGCCAGCAGCCAAGAGCGGGGCAACTCGAACACCGGGGAGCTGTTTTTT. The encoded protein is CASSQERGNSNTGELFF.

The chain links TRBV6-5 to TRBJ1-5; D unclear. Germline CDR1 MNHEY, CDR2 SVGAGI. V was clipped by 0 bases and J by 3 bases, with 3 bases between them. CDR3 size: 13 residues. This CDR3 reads CASSYSYNQPQHF. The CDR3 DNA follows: TGTGCCAGCAGTTACTCTTACAATCAGCCCCAGCATTTT.

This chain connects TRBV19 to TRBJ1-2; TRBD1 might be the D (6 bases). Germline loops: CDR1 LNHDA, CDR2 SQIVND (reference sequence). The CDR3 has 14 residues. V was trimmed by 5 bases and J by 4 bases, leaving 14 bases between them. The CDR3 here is CASSSQGRGYGYTF. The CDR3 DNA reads TGTGCCAGTAGTTCACAGGGAAGGGGCTATGGCTACACCTTC.

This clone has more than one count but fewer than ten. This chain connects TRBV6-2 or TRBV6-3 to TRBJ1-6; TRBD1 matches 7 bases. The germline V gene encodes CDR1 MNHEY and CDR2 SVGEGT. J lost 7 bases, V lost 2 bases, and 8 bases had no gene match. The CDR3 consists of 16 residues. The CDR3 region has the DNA TGTGCCAGCAGTTACCGGGCAGGGGGTCGGAATTCACCCCTCCACTTT. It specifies CASSYRAGGRNSPLHF.

CDR3 DNA sequence: TGTGCCAGCAGCCTAGAGTCTCAGGGGAATTCACCCCTCCACTTT. Amino acid sequence: CASSLESQGNSPLHF. The J gene is TRBJ1-6, the V gene TRBV6-5; TRBD1 might be the D (6 bases). Germline V gene lookup returns CDR1 MNHEY and CDR2 SVGAGI. Trimming removed 6 bases from V and 7 bases from J, with 16 bases in between. This CDR3 spans 15 amino acids.

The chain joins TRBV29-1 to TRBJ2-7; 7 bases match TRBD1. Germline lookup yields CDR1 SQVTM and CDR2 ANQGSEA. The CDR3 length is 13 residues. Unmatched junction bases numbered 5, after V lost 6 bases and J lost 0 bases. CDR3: CSVQGQNSYEQYF. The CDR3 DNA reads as TGCAGCGTGCAGGGACAGAACTCCTACGAGCAGTACTTC.

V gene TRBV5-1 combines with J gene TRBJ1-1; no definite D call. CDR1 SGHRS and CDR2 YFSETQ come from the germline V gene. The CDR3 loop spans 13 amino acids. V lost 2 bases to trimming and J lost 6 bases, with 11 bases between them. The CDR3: CASSFRFGAEAFF. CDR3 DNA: TGCGCCAGCAGCTTCAGATTCGGGGCTGAAGCTTTCTTT.

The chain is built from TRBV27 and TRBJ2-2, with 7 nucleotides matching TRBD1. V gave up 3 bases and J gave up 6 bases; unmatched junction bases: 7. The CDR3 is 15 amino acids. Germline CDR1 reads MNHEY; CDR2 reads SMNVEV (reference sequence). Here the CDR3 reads CASSFATGWAGELFF. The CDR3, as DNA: TGTGCCAGCAGTTTTGCGACAGGGTGGGCCGGGGAGCTGTTTTTT.

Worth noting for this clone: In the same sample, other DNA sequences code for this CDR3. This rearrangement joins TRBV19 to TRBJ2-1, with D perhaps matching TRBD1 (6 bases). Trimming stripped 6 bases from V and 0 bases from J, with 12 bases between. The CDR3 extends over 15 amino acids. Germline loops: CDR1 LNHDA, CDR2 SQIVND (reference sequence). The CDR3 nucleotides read TGTGCCAGTAGGCCTGACAGGAGCTCCTACAATGAGCAGTTCTTC. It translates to CASRPDRSSYNEQFF.

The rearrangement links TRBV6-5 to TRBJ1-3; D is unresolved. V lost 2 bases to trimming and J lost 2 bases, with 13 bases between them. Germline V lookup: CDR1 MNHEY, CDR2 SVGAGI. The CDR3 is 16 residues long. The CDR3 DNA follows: TGTGCCAGCAGTTACGGAATGGAGGGCGCTGGAAACACCATATATTTT. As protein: CASSYGMEGAGNTIYF.

CDR3 loop: CASSPLGLAGTDTQYF. The CDR3 bases are TGTGCCAGCAGCCCCTTGGGACTAGCGGGCACAGATACGCAGTATTTT. The V gene is TRBV7-6, the J gene TRBJ2-3; 11 nucleotides match TRBD2. The CDR3 is 16 amino acids. Germline V gene sequence: CDR1 SGHVS, CDR2 FNYEAQ. Trimming took 5 bases from V and 1 from J; bases not matched to a gene: 5.

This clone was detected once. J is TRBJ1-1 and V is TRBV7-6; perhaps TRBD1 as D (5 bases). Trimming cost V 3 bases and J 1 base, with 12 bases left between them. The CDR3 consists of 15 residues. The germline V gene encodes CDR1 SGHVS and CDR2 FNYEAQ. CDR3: CASSFGGGWNTEAFF. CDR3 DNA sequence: TGTGCCAGCAGCTTCGGGGGGGGTTGGAACACTGAAGCTTTCTTT.

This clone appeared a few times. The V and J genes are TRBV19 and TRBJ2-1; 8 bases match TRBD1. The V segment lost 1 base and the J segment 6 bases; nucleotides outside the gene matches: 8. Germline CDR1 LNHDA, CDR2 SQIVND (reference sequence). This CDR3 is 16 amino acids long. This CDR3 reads CASSIGGQGAGNEQFF. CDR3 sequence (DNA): TGTGCCAGTAGTATAGGTGGTCAGGGGGCGGGCAATGAGCAGTTCTTC.

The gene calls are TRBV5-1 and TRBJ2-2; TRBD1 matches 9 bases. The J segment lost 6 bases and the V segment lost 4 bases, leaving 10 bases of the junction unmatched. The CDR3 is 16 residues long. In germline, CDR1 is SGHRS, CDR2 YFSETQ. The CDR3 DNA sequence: TGCGCCAGCAGCCCGTACACAGGGGGCAGGTCCGGGGAGCTGTTTTTT. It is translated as CASSPYTGGRSGELFF.

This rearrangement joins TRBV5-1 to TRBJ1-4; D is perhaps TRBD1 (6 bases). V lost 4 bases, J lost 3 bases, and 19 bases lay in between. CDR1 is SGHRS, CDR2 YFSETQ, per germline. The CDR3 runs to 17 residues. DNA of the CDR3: TGCGCCAGCAGCCCTTTGCCTGGCAGGGGAGCTAATGAAAAACTGTTTTTT. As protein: CASSPLPGRGANEKLFF.